The 20 T cell receptor beta chains below all came from one sample that was sequenced in a study of T cells in localized non-small cell lung cancer. Clones were read by immunoSEQ multiplex PCR, and TCRdb kept only the in-frame ones, dropping some. Here the sample spans tens of thousands of clones, around 90% being singletons. The starting material was peripheral blood, obtained before any cancer treatment. Every receptor here comes from a man aged 40-75 years with stage I squamous cell lung carcinoma.

The V gene is TRBV15, the J gene TRBJ2-5; D is uncertain. Germline CDR1 is LNHNV and CDR2 is YYDKDF (reference sequence). V was shortened by 1 base and J by 4 bases, with 4 bases between the two germline ends. CDR3 size: 12 residues. Written as DNA, the CDR3 is TGTGCCACCAGCAGAGCAAGAGAGACCCAGTACTTC. This encodes CATSRARETQYF.

The chain is built from TRBV18 and TRBJ2-3, with a weak D call TRBD1 (7 bases). The CDR3 consists of 15 residues. V was pared by 8 bases and J by 2 bases, with 17 bases between. Germline CDR1 is KGHSH and CDR2 is LQKENI. The CDR3 DNA sequence: TGTGCCAGCGCCAGGGGGGAGACGTACACAGATACGCAGTATTTT. The encoded protein is CASARGETYTDTQYF.

This clone was counted between two and nine times. The chain couples TRBV6-6 to TRBJ1-6; perhaps TRBD1 as D (6 bases). Germline CDR1 is MNHNY and CDR2 is SVGAGI (reference sequence). CDR3 length: 14 amino acids. V was cut by 6 bases and J by 9 bases, with 15 bases left in between. The CDR3 DNA reads TGTGCCAGCAGGGAGCCAGGGGTGGGTTCACCCCTCCACTTT. Residues: CASREPGVGSPLHF.

CDR3: CASSRLTLNTEAFF. The CDR3 DNA reads TGTGCCAGCAGCCGTTTGACACTGAACACTGAAGCTTTCTTT. The chain carries TRBV5-6 and TRBJ1-1; D unclear. Deletions cut 4 bases from V and 0 bases from J, with 10 bases between. This CDR3 comprises 14 residues. The germline V gene encodes CDR1 SGHDT and CDR2 YYEEEE.

The chain links TRBV6-5 to TRBJ1-1; D unclear. CDR1 and CDR2 from the germline V gene are MNHEY and SVGAGI. The V end was cut by 2 bases, the J end by 4 bases, with 11 bases between. The CDR3 spans 14 residues. CDR3 DNA: TGTGCCAGCAGTTACGTAAGGGCGGGCACTGAAGCTTTCTTT. It encodes CASSYVRAGTEAFF.

The rearrangement joins TRBV28 to TRBJ2-7; the D is unclear. This CDR3 spans 13 amino acids. The germline V gene encodes CDR1 MDHEN and CDR2 SYDVKM. V gave up 3 bases and J gave up 2 bases, with 8 bases separating them. Here the CDR3 DNA reads TGTGCCAGCAGTTTCCGGGTTCCCTACGAGCAGTACTTC. This codes for CASSFRVPYEQYF.

This clone was seen only a few times. The V call is TRBV18, the J call TRBJ2-5; a possible D gene is TRBD1 (5 bases). The germline gives CDR1 KGHSH, CDR2 LQKENI. The germline V and J ends were trimmed by 2 bases and 9 bases, with 13 bases remaining between them. The CDR3 consists of 13 residues. The DNA for the CDR3 is TGTGCCAGCTCACCAGAGGACACTCTCCCCCAGTACTTC. Translated: CASSPEDTLPQYF. The whole variable domain, remainder taken from reference TRBV18 and TRBJ2-5, is NAGVMQNPRHLVRRRGQEARLRCSPMKGHSHVYWYRQLPEEGLKFMVYLQKENIIDESGMPKERFSAEFPKEGPSILRIQQVVRGDSAAYFCASSPEDTLPQYFGPGTRLLVL.

This clone appeared once. The gene calls are TRBV4-3 and TRBJ2-6, with D perhaps TRBD1 (5 bases). CDR3 length equals 18 residues. The V gene's germline CDR1 is LGHNA and CDR2 YSLEER. V dropped 0 bases and J dropped 0 bases, with 12 bases sitting between them. The DNA for the CDR3 is TGCGCCAGCAGCCAAGATTTAAGCAGGGCCTCTGGGGCCAACGTCCTGACTTTC. Translation gives CASSQDLSRASGANVLTF.

The chain combines TRBV5-1 with TRBJ1-2; 12 bases align to TRBD1. Germline values: CDR1 SGHRS, CDR2 YFSETQ. V shed 3 bases, J shed 4 bases, and the junction held 4 bases outside the gene matches. This CDR3 comprises 15 residues. Here the CDR3 DNA reads TGCGCCAGCAGCTACGGGACAGGGGGCGGCTATGGCTACACCTTC. Residues: CASSYGTGGGYGYTF.

This chain links TRBV6-6 with TRBJ1-3, with a possible D match to TRBD1 (5 bases). Germline CDR1 and CDR2: MNHNY and SVGAGI (reference sequence). Trimming left V 7 bases short and J 2 bases short, with 12 bases between. The CDR3 runs to 14 residues. The CDR3 DNA reads TGTGCCAGCACCTGGGGCAGGGCTGGAAACACCATATATTTT. As protein: CASTWGRAGNTIYF.

The chain uses TRBV28 and TRBJ1-2; 7 nucleotides line up with TRBD1. CDR3 length equals 13 residues. V was clipped by 2 bases and J by 4 bases; unmatched bases: 1. Germline loops: CDR1 MDHEN, CDR2 SYDVKM. For the CDR3, the DNA is TGTGCCAGCAGTTTAGCAGGGGGCTATGGCTACACCTTC. Its translation is CASSLAGGYGYTF.

The chain has TRBV4-1 and TRBJ1-4; D might be TRBD1 (5 bases). Between the trimmed V and J ends, which lost 0 bases and 10 bases, there was a span of 12 bases. This CDR3 comprises 14 residues. The V gene's germline CDR1 is MGHRA and CDR2 YSYEKL. CDR3 coding DNA: TGCGCCAGCAGCCAAGATAGGGGACCGGTAAAACTGTTTTTT. This codes for CASSQDRGPVKLFF.

The chain links TRBV6-5 to TRBJ2-3, with D perhaps TRBD1 or TRBD2 (6 bases each). V lost 8 bases and J 1 base, leaving 13 bases between the germline ends. The germline V gene encodes CDR1 MNHEY and CDR2 SVGAGI. The CDR3 is 14 residues long. For the CDR3, the DNA is TGTGCCAGCCAAGGGGGACTTGGCACAGATACGCAGTATTTT. As protein: CASQGGLGTDTQYF.

The rearrangement links TRBV7-8 to TRBJ1-1, with D possibly matching TRBD1 (5 bases). Looked up from germline, CDR1 is SGHVS and CDR2 is FQNEAQ. Trimming took off 5 bases at V and 3 bases at J, with 10 bases between the two ends. The CDR3 loop spans 13 amino acids. The CDR3 coding sequence is TGTGCCAGCAGCCCTGACAGATACACTGAAGCTTTCTTT. Protein product: CASSPDRYTEAFF.

J is TRBJ2-3 and V is TRBV7-8; 8 positions match TRBD2. V gave up 3 bases and J gave up 3 bases; unmatched junction bases: 8. Germline lookup yields CDR1 SGHVS and CDR2 FQNEAQ. This CDR3 has 16 amino acids. CDR3 sequence reads: CASSFGGALNTDTQYF. CDR3 in DNA: TGTGCCAGCAGCTTCGGGGGGGCCCTGAATACAGATACGCAGTATTTT.

The chain has TRBV5-1 and TRBJ2-1, with D maybe TRBD1 (6 bases). CDR1 SGHRS and CDR2 YFSETQ come from the germline V gene. The CDR3 spans 14 residues. V dropped 4 bases and J dropped 6 bases, with 14 bases sitting between them. The CDR3 coding sequence is TGCGCCAGCAGCCCCCGGACAGAGCCCAATGAGCAGTTCTTC. This codes for CASSPRTEPNEQFF.

The rearrangement joins TRBV7-2 to TRBJ1-5, with D perhaps TRBD1 (5 bases). From germline, CDR1 is SGHTA and CDR2 FQGNSA. The V end was cut by 4 bases, the J end by 9 bases, with 13 bases between. The CDR3 runs 13 residues. The CDR3 region has the DNA TGTGCCAGCAGCTCCGGGGCCCGAAGGCCCCAGCATTTT. Protein sequence: CASSSGARRPQHF. Complete variable domain (other parts from reference TRBV7-2 and TRBJ1-5): GAGVSQSPSNKVTEKGKDVELRCDPISGHTALYWYRQSLGQGLEFLIYFQGNSAPDKSGLPSDRFSAERTGGSVSTLTIQRTQQEDSAVYLCASSSGARRPQHFGDGTRLSIL.

The count of this clone is one. Its ends do not fully match the called genes, so a read error is possible. J is TRBJ1-2 and V is TRBV27; TRBD1 might be the D (5 bases). CDR1 is MNHEY, CDR2 SMNVEV, per germline (reference sequence). This CDR3 is 12 amino acids long. For the CDR3, the DNA is TGCGCAACCTCTTCCGGGGGCTATGGCTACACCTTC. It specifies CATSSGGYGYTF.

The CDR3 nucleotides read TGCGCCAGCAGACTACAGGGGGAGGAAGAGACCCAGTACTTC. Encoded protein: CASRLQGEEETQYF. The chain joins TRBV5-1 to TRBJ2-5; 8 bases match TRBD1. Germline V gene data show CDR1 as SGHRS and CDR2 as YFSETQ. The CDR3 consists of 14 residues. Trimming at V came to 5 bases and at J to 3 bases, leaving 6 bases not matched to a gene.

The genes are TRBV27 and TRBJ1-2, with no clear D. CDR3 length: 14 amino acids. The V and J ends lost 5 bases and 8 bases respectively, with 18 bases between them. Germline V gene data show CDR1 as MNHEY and CDR2 as SMNVEV (reference sequence). This CDR3 is CASSPVGVPGGYTF. The CDR3 region has the DNA TGTGCCAGCAGTCCCGTCGGGGTCCCGGGCGGCTACACCTTC.